This T cell receptor beta chain was captured by sequencing in a study of blood T cell repertoires in COVID-19. Across the study: T cells, B-cell-depleted T cells, or PBMCs provided the cDNA or gDNA that served as material.

Seattle patients were enrolled while actively infected and followed longitudinally. The germline V gene has CDR1 LNHDA and CDR2 SQIVND (reference sequence). The CDR3 contains 15 residues. V lost 3 bases and J lost 5, with 14 bases in between. As handled by the study authors: Using reference gene primer amplification, nucleated cell counts were estimated. Only in-frame clones appear in the TCRdb table, and some are missing; sequencing was by immunoSEQ multiplex PCR. V, J and clone size derive from that table, while D and trimming were established from the DNA sequence. The sample yields approximately 78,000 clones, approximately 90% seen once.

The receptor was isolated from a man in his forties or fifties with COVID-19, enrolled during active disease. Sequencing was carried out using peripheral blood. J is TRBJ1-5 and V is TRBV19, with D possibly being TRBD1 (5 bases). The CDR3 DNA reads as TGTGCCAGTAGTATTCTCGGGCAGGGCTATCAGCCCCAGCATTTT. It specifies CASSILGQGYQPQHF.